This T cell receptor beta chain was captured by sequencing in a study of beta chain features in type 1 diabetes. J gave up 4 bases and V 0 bases, and 7 bases lay outside the gene matches. This CDR3 spans 16 amino acids. CDR1 is MGHRA and CDR2 is YSYEKL in the germline V gene. The investigators reverse transcribed all of the isolated RNA, so they sequenced expressed TCRB transcripts. Regulatory, naive and central memory T cell samples averaged roughly 4 million reads. The repertoire was sequenced with immunoSEQ multiplex PCR; TCRdb's copy has only in-frame clones and lacks some. The table includes a few hundred thousand clones, roughly a tenth detected once. This clone was found a few times. The antigen remains undetermined. CD45RO/CCR7/CD25/CD127/CD95/CD27 staining was used to isolate CD4+ naive, central memory, regulatory and stem cell-like memory cells by sorting. Sort purity for all populations was recorded as exceeding 98%.

Study results and caveats: Across all four CD4+ subsets, people with type 1 diabetes showed modestly shorter TCRB CDR3s. At VDJ recombination sites, type 1 diabetes patients had fewer insertions and more deleted nucleotides.

The sequenced sample was central memory CD4+ T cells from blood. This clonotype was sampled from a man aged 25 to 40 with type 1 diabetes. The J gene is TRBJ2-7, the V gene TRBV4-1; 9 bases align to TRBD1. CDR3 nucleotide sequence: TGCGCCAGCAGCCAAGATGGGACAGGGCTCCCTTACGAGCAGTACTTC. Translation: CASSQDGTGLPYEQYF.